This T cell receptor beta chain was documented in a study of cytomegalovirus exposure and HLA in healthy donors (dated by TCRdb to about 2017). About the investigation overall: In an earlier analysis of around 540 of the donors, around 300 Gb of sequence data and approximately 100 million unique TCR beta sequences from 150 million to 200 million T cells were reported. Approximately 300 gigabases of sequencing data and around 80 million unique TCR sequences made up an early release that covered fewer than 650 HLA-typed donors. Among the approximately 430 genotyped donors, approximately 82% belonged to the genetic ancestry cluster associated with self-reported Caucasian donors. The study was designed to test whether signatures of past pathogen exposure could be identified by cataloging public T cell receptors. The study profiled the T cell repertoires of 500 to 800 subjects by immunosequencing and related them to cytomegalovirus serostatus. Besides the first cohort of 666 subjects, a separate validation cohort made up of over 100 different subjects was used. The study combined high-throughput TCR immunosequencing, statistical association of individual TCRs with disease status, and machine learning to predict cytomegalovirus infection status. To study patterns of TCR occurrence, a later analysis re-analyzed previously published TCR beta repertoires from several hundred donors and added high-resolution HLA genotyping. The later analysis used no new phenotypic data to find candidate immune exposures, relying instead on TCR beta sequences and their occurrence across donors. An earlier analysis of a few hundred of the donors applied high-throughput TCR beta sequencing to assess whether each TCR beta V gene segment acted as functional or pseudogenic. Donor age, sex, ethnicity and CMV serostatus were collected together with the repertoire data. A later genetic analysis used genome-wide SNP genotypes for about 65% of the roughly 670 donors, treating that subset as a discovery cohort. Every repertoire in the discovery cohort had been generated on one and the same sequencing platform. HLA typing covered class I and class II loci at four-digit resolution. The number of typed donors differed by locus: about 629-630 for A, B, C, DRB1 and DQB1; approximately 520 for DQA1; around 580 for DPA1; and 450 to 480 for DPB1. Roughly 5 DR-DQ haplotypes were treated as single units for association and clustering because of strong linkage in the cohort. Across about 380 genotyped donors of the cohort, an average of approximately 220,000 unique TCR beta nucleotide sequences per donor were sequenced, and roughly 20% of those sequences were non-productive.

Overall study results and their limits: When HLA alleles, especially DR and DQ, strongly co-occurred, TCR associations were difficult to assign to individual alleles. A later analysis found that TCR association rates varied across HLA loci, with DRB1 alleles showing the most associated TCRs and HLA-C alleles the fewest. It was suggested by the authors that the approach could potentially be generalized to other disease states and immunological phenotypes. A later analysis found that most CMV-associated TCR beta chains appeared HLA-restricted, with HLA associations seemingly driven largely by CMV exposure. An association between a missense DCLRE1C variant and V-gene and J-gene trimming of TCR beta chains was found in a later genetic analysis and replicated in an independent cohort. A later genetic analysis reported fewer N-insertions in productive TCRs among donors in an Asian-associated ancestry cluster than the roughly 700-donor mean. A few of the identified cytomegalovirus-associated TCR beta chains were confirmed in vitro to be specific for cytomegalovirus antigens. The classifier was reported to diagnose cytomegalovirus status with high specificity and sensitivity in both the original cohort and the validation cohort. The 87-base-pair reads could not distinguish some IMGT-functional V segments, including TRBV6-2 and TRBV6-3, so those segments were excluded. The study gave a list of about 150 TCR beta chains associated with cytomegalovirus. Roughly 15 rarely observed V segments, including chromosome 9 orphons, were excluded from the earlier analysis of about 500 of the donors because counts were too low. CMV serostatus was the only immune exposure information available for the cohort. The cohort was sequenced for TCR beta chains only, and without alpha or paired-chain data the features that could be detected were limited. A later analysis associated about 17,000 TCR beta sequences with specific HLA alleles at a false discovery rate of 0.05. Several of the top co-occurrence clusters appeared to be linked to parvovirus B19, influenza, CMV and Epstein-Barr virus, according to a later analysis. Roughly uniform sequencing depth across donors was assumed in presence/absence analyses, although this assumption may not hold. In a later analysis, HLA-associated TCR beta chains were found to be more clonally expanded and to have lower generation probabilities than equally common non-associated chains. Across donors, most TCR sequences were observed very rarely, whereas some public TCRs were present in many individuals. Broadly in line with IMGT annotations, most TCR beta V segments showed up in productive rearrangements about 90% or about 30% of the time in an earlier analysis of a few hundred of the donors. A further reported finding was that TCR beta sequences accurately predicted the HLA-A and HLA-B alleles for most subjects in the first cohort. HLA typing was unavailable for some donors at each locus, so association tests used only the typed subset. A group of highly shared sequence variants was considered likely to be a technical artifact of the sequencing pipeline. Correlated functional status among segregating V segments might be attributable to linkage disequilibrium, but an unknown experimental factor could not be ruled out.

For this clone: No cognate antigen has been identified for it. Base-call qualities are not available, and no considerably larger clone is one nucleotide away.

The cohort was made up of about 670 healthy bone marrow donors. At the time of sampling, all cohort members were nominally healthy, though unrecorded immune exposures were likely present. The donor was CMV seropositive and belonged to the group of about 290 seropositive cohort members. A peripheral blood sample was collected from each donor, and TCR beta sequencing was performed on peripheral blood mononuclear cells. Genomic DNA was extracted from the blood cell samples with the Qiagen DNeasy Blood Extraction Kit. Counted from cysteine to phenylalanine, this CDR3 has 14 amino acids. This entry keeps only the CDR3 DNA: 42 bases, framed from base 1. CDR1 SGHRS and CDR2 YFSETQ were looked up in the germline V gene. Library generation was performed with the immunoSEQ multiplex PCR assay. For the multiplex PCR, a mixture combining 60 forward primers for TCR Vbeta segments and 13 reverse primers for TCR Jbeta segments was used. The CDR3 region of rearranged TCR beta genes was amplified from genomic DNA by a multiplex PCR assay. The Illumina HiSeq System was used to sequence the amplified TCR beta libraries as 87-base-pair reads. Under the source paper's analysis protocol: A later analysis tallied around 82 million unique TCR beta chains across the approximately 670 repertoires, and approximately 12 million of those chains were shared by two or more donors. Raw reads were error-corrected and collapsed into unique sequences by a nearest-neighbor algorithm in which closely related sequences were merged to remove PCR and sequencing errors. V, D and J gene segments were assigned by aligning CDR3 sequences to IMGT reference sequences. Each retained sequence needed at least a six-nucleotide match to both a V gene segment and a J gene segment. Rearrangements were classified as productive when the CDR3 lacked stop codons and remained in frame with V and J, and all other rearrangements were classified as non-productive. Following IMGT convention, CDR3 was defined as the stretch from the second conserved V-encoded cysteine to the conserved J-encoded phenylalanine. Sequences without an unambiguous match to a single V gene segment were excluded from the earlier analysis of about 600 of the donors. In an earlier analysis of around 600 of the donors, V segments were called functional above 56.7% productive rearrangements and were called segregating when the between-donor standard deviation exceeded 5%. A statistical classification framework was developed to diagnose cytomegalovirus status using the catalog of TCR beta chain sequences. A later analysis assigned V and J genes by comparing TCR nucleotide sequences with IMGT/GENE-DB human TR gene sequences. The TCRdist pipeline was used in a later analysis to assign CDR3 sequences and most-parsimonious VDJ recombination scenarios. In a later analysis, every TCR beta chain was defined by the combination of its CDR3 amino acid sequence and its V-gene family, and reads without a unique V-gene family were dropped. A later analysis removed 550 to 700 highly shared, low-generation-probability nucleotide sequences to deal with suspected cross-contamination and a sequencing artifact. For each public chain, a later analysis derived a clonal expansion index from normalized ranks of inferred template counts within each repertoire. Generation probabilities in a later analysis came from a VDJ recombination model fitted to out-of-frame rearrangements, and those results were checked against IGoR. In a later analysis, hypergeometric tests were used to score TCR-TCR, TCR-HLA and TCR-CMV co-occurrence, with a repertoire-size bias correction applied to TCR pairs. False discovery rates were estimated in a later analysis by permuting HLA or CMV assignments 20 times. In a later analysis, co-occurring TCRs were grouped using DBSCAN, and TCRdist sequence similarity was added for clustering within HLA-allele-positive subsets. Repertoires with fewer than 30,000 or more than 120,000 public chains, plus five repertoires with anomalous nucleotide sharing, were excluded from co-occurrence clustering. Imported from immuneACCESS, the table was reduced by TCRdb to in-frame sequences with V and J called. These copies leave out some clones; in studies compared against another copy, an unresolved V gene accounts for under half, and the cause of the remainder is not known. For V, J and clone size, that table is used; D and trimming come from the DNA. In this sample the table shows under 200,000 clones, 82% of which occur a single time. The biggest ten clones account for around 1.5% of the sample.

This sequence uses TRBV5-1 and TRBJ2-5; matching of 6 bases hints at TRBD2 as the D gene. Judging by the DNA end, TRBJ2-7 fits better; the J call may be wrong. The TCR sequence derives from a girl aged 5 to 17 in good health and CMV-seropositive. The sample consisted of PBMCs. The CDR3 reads CASSLEVGRYEQYF. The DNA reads TGCGCCAGCAGCTTGGAAGTAGGGAGGTACGAGCAGTACTTC.